This T cell receptor (beta chain) was sequenced in a study of graft-versus-host responses after intestinal transplantation. Study results and limitations: Early declines in HvG clones that occurred post-transplant were associated with peak circulating GvH clone levels.

This clone was seen just once. Its antigen is as yet unknown. The V gene's germline CDR1 is SGHNT and CDR2 YYREEE (reference sequence). The V segment lost 3 bases and the J segment 8 bases; nucleotides outside the gene matches: 3. The CDR3 loop spans 13 amino acids. The method was immunoSEQ multiplex PCR; TCRdb's version includes in-frame clones alone and lacks a portion of them. The sample shows about 85,000 clones, around 83% of them seen only once. The sample consisted of unstimulated CD4+ T cells sorted from spleen or lymph node cells, taken before intestinal transplant. The chain recombines TRBV5-4 with TRBJ2-1; 9 bases match TRBD2. This receptor was taken from a human donor who received an intestinal transplant. DNA of the CDR3: TGTGCCAGCAGCTCGGGACTAGCTGATGAGCAGTTCTTC. Amino acid sequence: CASSSGLADEQFF.